The clone carrying this T cell receptor (beta chain) was seen only a few times. The data stem from a study of blood T cell repertoires in COVID-19. Study as a whole: Samples representing acute and convalescent COVID-19 were sourced from the United States, Italy and Spain. Sources were T cells, B-cell-depleted T cells, or PBMCs; the material itself was cDNA or gDNA.

V shed 6 bases and J 3 bases; nucleotides not matched to a gene: 10. This CDR3 is built from 15 residues. The germline V gene encodes CDR1 MNHEY and CDR2 SVGAGI. In the original processing: Estimates of nucleated cell counts were drawn from the amplification of reference gene primers. The method was immunoSEQ multiplex PCR; TCRdb's version includes in-frame clones alone and lacks a portion of them. V, J and clone size are those of that table, while D and trimming were read from the DNA. The sample has around 250,000 clones; about 86% are singletons. The gene calls are TRBV6-5 and TRBJ2-7; 8 bases are a match to TRBD2. This sequence was found in a man aged 50-59 years with active or convalescent COVID-19. The sample comprised peripheral blood. DNA of the CDR3: TGTGCCAGCAGACCTCCCACTAGCGGTAACTACGAGCAGTACTTC. Translated, it gives CASRPPTSGNYEQYF.